The 16 T cell receptor beta chains given below trace back to one sample, sequenced in a study of shared T cell receptors in the human thymus. Profiled with immunoSEQ multiplex PCR; TCRdb holds only in-frame clones, not every one. The data contain about 660,000 clones, about 87% of them singletons. The sample was also linked to a second study, of human thymus T cells.

The sequencing input was thymocytes. Receptor source: a boy in the first two years of life with a congenital heart defect.

The V and J genes are TRBV27 and TRBJ2-2; 7 bases agree with TRBD2. Germline trimming cut 1 base from V and 5 bases from J; bases unmatched to any gene: 10. The CDR3 runs to 17 residues. Germline assignment: CDR1 MNHEY and CDR2 SMNVEV (reference sequence). CDR3 region: CASSLFSAGENTGELFF. The CDR3 coding sequence is TGTGCCAGCAGTTTATTCAGCGCGGGAGAAAATACCGGGGAGCTGTTTTTT.

Here the CDR3 DNA reads TGTGCCAGCAGCTTGGGGTGGAGGGTTACAACTAATGAAAAACTGTTTTTT. It specifies CASSLGWRVTTNEKLFF. The rearrangement links TRBV11-2 to TRBJ1-4; D is unresolved. The germline V gene encodes CDR1 SGHAT and CDR2 FQNNGV. The CDR3 is 17 residues long. Trimming removed 3 bases at V and 0 bases at J, with 14 bases between.

This clone has just a few counts. The CDR3 DNA reads as TGCGCCAGCAGCCTGGGACAGGGTGGGAATCAGCCCCAGCATTTT. Translation: CASSLGQGGNQPQHF. This chain uses TRBV4-3 with TRBJ1-5; 9 bases align to TRBD1. The CDR3 spans 15 residues. Germline V gene data show CDR1 as LGHNA and CDR2 as YSLEER. Trimming removed 4 bases from V and 4 bases from J; junction bases left unmatched: 5.

CDR3 nucleotide sequence: TGCGCCAGCAGCTTGGCCCCCTCTAGCGCCTCCTACGAGCAGTACTTC. Encoded protein: CASSLAPSSASYEQYF. The chain recombines TRBV5-1 with TRBJ2-7, with D tentatively TRBD2 (6 bases). The germline V gene encodes CDR1 SGHRS and CDR2 YFSETQ. The V gene lost 0 bases and the J gene lost 0 bases, with 13 bases spanning the gap. The CDR3 extends over 16 amino acids.

The chain recombines TRBV27 with TRBJ1-1; tentative D call: TRBD1 (6 bases). The CDR3 is 12 residues long. Germline CDR1 and CDR2: MNHEY and SMNVEV (reference sequence). Trimming took off 7 bases at V and 4 bases at J, with 10 bases between the two ends. The CDR3 bases are TGTGCCAGCAAGGGCAGGGGCACTGAAGCTTTCTTT. It yields the protein CASKGRGTEAFF.

The chain couples TRBV23-1 to TRBJ1-5, with D tentatively TRBD1 (5 bases). TRBV23-1 is sorted into the ORF group, with uncertain function. The length of the CDR3 is 15 residues. V was cut by 4 bases and J by 0 bases, with 10 bases left in between. The CDR3 region is CASSRRGNSNQPQHF. Here the CDR3 DNA reads TGCGCCAGCAGTCGGCGGGGGAATAGCAATCAGCCCCAGCATTTT.

The CDR3 loop reads CASSPASGVETQYF. The CDR3 DNA reads TGTGCCAGCAGTCCGGCTAGCGGGGTTGAGACCCAGTACTTC. V and J are TRBV13 and TRBJ2-5; TRBD2 aligns across 9 bases. The CDR3 sequence is 14 residues long. Germline V gene lookup returns CDR1 PRHDT and CDR2 FYEKMQ (reference sequence). J gave up 5 bases and V 6 bases, and 7 bases lay outside the gene matches.

The chain carries TRBV2 and TRBJ2-1, with 7 bases matching TRBD1. CDR1 is SNHLY, CDR2 FYNNEI, per germline. The length of the CDR3 is 15 residues. V shed 6 bases, J shed 2 bases, and the junction held 7 bases outside the gene matches. CDR3 region: CASRVQDRAYNEQFF. DNA of the CDR3: TGTGCCAGCAGGGTCCAAGACAGGGCCTACAATGAGCAGTTCTTC.

V is TRBV7-9 and J is TRBJ2-7, with 7 bases lining up with TRBD1. J was trimmed by 4 bases and V by 4 bases; bases with no gene match: 13. The CDR3 loop spans 16 amino acids. Germline-derived CDR1 and CDR2 are SEHNR and FQNEAQ (reference sequence). CDR3 in DNA: TGTGCCAGCAGCTCTCGTCTAGGGGGCAATGAGTACGAGCAGTACTTC. Translation: CASSSRLGGNEYEQYF.

The chain is built from TRBV5-1 and TRBJ2-5; D ambiguous. The better agreement between TRBJ2-7 and the DNA end casts doubt on the J call. Germline-derived CDR1 and CDR2 are SGHRS and YFSETQ. CDR3 length: 14 residues. The CDR3 nucleotides are TGCGCCAGCAGCTTCCTAAGCTATGACTACGAGCAGTACTTC. Protein product: CASSFLSYDYEQYF.

This sequence joins TRBV7-2 and TRBJ2-7; D not resolved. Deletions cut 2 bases from V and 4 bases from J, with 6 bases between. The germline V gene encodes CDR1 SGHTA and CDR2 FQGNSA. The CDR3 is 12 residues long. CDR3 region: CASSLTVYEQYF. The CDR3, as DNA: TGTGCCAGCAGCTTAACAGTATACGAGCAGTACTTC.

On this clone itself: Other DNA sequences from this sample encode an identical CDR3 as well. V is TRBV20-1 and J is TRBJ2-3, with D perhaps matching TRBD2 (5 bases). Trimming pared 6 bases from V and 5 bases from J, leaving 9 bases between. This CDR3 is 11 amino acids long. In germline, CDR1 is DFQATT, CDR2 SNEGSKA (reference sequence). CDR3 nucleotide sequence: TGCAGTGCAATAAGCGGAGATACGCAGTATTTT. It yields the protein CSAISGDTQYF.

The rearrangement links TRBV7-9 to TRBJ1-1; D might be TRBD1 (5 bases). The CDR3 extends over 13 amino acids. Trimming left V 3 bases short and J 4 bases short, with 9 bases between. Germline V gene data show CDR1 as SEHNR and CDR2 as FQNEAQ (reference sequence). The CDR3 DNA is TGTGCCAGCAGCTTCAGGGCGGCCACTGAAGCTTTCTTT. This gives the protein CASSFRAATEAFF. Drawing the rest from reference TRBV7-9 and TRBJ1-1, the complete variable domain is DTGVSQNPRHKITKRGQNVTFRCDPISEHNRLYWYRQTLGQGPEFLTYFQNEAQLEKSRLLSDRFSAERPKGSFSTLEIQRTEQGDSAMYLCASSFRAATEAFFGQGTRLTVV.

In this sample, this clone turned up a few times. The chain employs TRBV7-2 and TRBJ1-2; TRBD1 might be the D (6 bases). Per germline, CDR1 SGHTA and CDR2 FQGNSA. The CDR3 covers 16 residues. V was pared by 6 bases and J by 4 bases, with 21 bases between. DNA for the CDR3: TGTGCCAGCAGTCTTGAGGGGGTACTACTCTCCTATGGCTACACCTTC. Its translation is CASSLEGVLLSYGYTF.

The chain links TRBV7-9 to TRBJ1-2; D gene ambiguous. Trimming took 5 bases from V and 3 from J, leaving 16 bases between them. The germline CDR1 and CDR2 sequences are SEHNR and FQNEAQ (reference sequence). CDR3 length equals 15 residues. The DNA for the CDR3 is TGTGCCAGCAGCCAGAGGGTAGGGATGGACTATGGCTACACCTTC. Its translation is CASSQRVGMDYGYTF. The variable domain in full, completed from reference TRBV7-9 and TRBJ1-2, reads DTGVSQNPRHKITKRGQNVTFRCDPISEHNRLYWYRQTLGQGPEFLTYFQNEAQLEKSRLLSDRFSAERPKGSFSTLEIQRTEQGDSAMYLCASSQRVGMDYGYTFGSGTRLTVV.

This chain links TRBV28 with TRBJ2-5, with D unresolved. Trimming cost V 3 bases and J 2 bases, with 7 bases left between them. The CDR3 extends over 13 amino acids. Germline loops: CDR1 MDHEN, CDR2 SYDVKM. The CDR3 sequence: CASSLGRQETQYF. Here the CDR3 DNA reads TGTGCCAGCAGTTTGGGCCGACAAGAGACCCAGTACTTC.